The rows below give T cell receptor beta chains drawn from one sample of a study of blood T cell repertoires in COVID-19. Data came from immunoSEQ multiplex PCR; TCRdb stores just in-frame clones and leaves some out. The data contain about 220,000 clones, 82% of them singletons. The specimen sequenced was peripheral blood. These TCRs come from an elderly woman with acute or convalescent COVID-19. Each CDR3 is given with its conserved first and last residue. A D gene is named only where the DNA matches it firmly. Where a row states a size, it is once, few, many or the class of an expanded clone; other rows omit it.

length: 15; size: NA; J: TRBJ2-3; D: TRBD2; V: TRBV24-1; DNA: TGTGCCACCAGTGAAGCTAGCGGGGGGAAGGGTACGCAGTATTTT; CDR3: CATSEASGGKGTQYF
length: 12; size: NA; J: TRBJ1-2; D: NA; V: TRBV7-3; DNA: TGTGCCAGCAGCCCAACGATCCGGGGCTACACCTTC; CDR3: CASSPTIRGYTF
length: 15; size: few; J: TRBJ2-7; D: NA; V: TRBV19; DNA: TGTGCCAGTAGTATAGGTTTAGGGAGCACCTACGAGCAGTACTTC; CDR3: CASSIGLGSTYEQYF
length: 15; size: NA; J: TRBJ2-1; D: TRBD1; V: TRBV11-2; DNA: TGTGCCAGCAGCTCCTGGACAGGTGGGGTGTATGAGCAGTTCTTC; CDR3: CASSSWTGGVYEQFF
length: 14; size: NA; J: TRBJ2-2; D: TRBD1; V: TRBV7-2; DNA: TGTGCCAGCAGCTTAATGGGACAGACCGGGGAGCTGTTTTTT; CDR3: CASSLMGQTGELFF
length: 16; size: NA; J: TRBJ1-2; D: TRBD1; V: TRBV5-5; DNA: TGTGCCAGCAGCTTGCTGTCTGACAGGGGAACCTATGGCTACACCTTC; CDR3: CASSLLSDRGTYGYTF
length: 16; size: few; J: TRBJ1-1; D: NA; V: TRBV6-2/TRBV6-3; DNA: TGTGCCAGCAGTTACTCGATGGGGGCGAGGGACACTGAAGCTTTCTTT; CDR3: CASSYSMGARDTEAFF
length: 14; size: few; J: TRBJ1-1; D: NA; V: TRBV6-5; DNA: TGTGCCAGCAACGAGGACAGTGGGAACACTGAAGCTTTCTTT; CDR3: CASNEDSGNTEAFF
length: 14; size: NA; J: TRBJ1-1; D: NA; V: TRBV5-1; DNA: TGCGCCAGCACCCCTGGGGGGAAGGACACTGAAGCTTTCTTT; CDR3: CASTPGGKDTEAFF
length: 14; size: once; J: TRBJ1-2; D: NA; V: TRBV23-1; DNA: TGCGCCAGCAGTCCCCAGGGGAAGAACTATGGCTACACCTTC; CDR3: CASSPQGKNYGYTF
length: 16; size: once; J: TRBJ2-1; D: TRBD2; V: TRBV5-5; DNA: TGTGCCAGCAGCGTAACACCGGGACTAGTAGCCAATGAGCAGTTCTTC; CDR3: CASSVTPGLVANEQFF
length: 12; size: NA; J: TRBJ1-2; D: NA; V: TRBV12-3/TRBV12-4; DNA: TGTGCCAGCAGTTTGACAGGATATGGCTACACCTTC; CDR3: CASSLTGYGYTF
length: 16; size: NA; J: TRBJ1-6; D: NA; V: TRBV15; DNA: TGTGCCACCAGCAGGCCCTGGGCAGGGCAAAATTCACCCCTCCACTTT; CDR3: CATSRPWAGQNSPLHF
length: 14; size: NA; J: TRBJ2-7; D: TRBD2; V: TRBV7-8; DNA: TGTGCCAGCAGCTTTGGGGGGGGGTTGCGAGAGCAGTACTTC; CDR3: CASSFGGGLREQYF
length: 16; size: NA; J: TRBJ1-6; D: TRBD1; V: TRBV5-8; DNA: TGTGCCAGCAGCGGGGGACAGGGGGCGCGAAATTCACCCCTCCACTTT; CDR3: CASSGGQGARNSPLHF
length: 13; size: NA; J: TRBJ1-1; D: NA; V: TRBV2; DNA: TGTGCCAGCAATTCGCAGGGAAGGACTGAAGCTTTCTTT; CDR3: CASNSQGRTEAFF
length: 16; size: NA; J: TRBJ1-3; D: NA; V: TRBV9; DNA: TGTGCCAGCAGCTTTCGGGACACCCGAGATGGAAACACCATATATTTT; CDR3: CASSFRDTRDGNTIYF
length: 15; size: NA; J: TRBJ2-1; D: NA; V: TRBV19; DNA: TGTGCCAGTAGTATTTTAGGGACACCCGACAATGAGCAGTTCTTC; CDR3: CASSILGTPDNEQFF
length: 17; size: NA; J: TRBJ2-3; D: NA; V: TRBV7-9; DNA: TGTGCCAGCAGCTTAGTGGGTGCTGCGGGGGCCCTAGATACGCAGTATTTT; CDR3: CASSLVGAAGALDTQYF
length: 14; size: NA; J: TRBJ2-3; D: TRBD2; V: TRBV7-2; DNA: TGTGCCAGCAGACCGCCCGGGGGGGCCAGTACGCAGTATTTT; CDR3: CASRPPGGASTQYF
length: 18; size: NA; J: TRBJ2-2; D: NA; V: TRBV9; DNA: TGTGCCAGCAGCGTAATGGGGCAGGGATTATCGGGCACCGGGGAGCTGTTTTTT; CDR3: CASSVMGQGLSGTGELFF
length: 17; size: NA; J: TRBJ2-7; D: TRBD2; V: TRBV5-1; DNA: TGCGCCAGCAGCTTGGGTGATACTGGGAGGGAAGGTGTCGAGCAGTACTTC; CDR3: CASSLGDTGREGVEQYF
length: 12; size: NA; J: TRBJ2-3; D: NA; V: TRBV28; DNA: TGTGCCAGCAGTGACATCACAGATACGCAGTATTTT; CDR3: CASSDITDTQYF
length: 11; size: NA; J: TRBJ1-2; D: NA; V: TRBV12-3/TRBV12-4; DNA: TGTGCCAGCGCTGGTAGCTATGGCTACACCTTC; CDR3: CASAGSYGYTF
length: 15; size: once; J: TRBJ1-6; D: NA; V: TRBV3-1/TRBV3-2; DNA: TGTGCCAGCAGCCCCTCAGGGCCCCAGGTCTCACCCCTCCACTTT; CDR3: CASSPSGPQVSPLHF
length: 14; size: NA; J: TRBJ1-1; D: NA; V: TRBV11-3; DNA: TGTGCCAGCAGCCCCGGACAGAGTAACACTGAAGCTTTCTTT; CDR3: CASSPGQSNTEAFF
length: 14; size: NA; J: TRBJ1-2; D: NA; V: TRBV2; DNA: TGTGCCAGCACGATTACCACAGCTGTCTATGGCTACACCTTC; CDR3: CASTITTAVYGYTF
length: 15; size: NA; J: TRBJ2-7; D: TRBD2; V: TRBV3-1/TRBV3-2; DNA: TGTGCCAGCAGCCCCTACGGCGGGGGGCGGGACGAGCAGTACTTC; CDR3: CASSPYGGGRDEQYF
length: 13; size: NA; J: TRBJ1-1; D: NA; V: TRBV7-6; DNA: TGTGCCAGCAGCTTGGGTGGGGCGGCTGAAGCTTTCTTT; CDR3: CASSLGGAAEAFF
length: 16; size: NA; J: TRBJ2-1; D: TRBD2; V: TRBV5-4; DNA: TGTGCCAGCAGCTCCGGGACTAGCGGGGGGTACAATGAGCAGTTCTTC; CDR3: CASSSGTSGGYNEQFF
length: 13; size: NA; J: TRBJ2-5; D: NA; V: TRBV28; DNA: TGTGCCAGCAGTTTCCGGCCCGGGGAGACCCAGTACTTC; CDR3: CASSFRPGETQYF
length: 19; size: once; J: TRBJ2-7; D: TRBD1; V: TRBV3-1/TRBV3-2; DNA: TGTGCCAGCAGCCAAGGCATTCGGGACAGGGGCTTCTGGACCTACGAGCAGTACTTC; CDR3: CASSQGIRDRGFWTYEQYF
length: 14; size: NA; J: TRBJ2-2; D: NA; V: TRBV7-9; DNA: TGTGCCAGCAGCTTAGCGGCAGGTGGCGGGGAGCTGTTTTTT; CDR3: CASSLAAGGGELFF
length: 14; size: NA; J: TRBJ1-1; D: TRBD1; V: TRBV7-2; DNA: TGTGCCAGCAGCTTGGACAGGGGGCGAACTGAAGCTTTCTTT; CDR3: CASSLDRGRTEAFF
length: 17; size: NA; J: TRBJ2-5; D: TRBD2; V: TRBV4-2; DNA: TGTGCCAGCAGCCTCGGGACTAGCGGGGGACGCCAAGAGACCCAGTACTTC; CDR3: CASSLGTSGGRQETQYF
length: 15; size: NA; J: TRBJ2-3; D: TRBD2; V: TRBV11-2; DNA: TGTGCCAGCAGCCAGCAGGGACTAGCTTCAGATACGCAGTATTTT; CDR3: CASSQQGLASDTQYF
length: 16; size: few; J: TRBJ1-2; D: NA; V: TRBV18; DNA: TGTGCCAGCTCACCACCGGTGACAATCGCCCGGTATGGCTACACCTTC; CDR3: CASSPPVTIARYGYTF
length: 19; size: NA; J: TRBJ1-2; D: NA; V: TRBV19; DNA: TGTGCCAGTAGTATGCCGAAGTGGCTGGCAGGCCTTGCTAACTATGGCTACACCTTC; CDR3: CASSMPKWLAGLANYGYTF
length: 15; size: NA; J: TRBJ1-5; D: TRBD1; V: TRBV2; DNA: TGTGCCAGCAGGGTTGACAGGGGGCTAGTTCAGCCCCAGCATTTT; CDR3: CASRVDRGLVQPQHF
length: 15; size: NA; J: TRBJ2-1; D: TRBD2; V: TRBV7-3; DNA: TGTGCCAGCAGCTCTAGCGGGGGGCCTTACAATGAGCAGTTCTTC; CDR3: CASSSSGGPYNEQFF
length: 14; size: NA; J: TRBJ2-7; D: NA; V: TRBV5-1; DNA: TGCGCCAGCAGCAACCGACAGACCCGCTACGAGCAGTACTTC; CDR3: CASSNRQTRYEQYF
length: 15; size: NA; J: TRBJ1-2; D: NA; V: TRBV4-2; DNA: TGTGCCAGCAGCCAAGGCGGGACGCCTGTCTATGGCTACACCTTC; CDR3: CASSQGGTPVYGYTF
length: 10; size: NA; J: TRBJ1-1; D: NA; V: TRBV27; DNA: TGTGCCAGCGGGAGTGATGAAGCTTTCTTT; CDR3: CASGSDEAFF
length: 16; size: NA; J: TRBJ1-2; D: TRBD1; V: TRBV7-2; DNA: TGTGCCAGCAGCTTAGGTCCCCGGGACAGGGAATTTGGCTACACCTTC; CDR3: CASSLGPRDREFGYTF
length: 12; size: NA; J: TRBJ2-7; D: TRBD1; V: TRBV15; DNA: TGTGCCACCAGCAGCGGACAGGACGAGCAGTACTTC; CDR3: CATSSGQDEQYF
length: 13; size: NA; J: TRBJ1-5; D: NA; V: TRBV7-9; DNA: TGTGCCAGCAGCCCCCCCCTCGGGCAGCCCCAGCATTTT; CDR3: CASSPPLGQPQHF
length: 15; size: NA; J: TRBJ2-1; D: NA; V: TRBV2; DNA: TGTGCCAGCAGTCGGGATGGAGGTTCCTACAATGAGCAGTTCTTC; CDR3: CASSRDGGSYNEQFF
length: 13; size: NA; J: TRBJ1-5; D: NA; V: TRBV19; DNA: TGTGCCAGTAGCCAAACAAGAAATCAGCCCCAGCATTTT; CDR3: CASSQTRNQPQHF
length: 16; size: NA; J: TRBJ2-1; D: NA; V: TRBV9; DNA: TGTGCCAGCAGCGTAAGAGTAACTACAAGTAACAATGAGCAGTTCTTC; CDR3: CASSVRVTTSNNEQFF
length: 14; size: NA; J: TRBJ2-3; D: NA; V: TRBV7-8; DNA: TGTGCCAGCAGCATAACAGGGAGCACAGATACGCAGTATTTT; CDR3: CASSITGSTDTQYF
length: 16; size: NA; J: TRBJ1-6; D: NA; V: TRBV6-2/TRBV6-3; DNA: TGTGCCAGCAGCCCCTTTCGGGACTCCTATAATTCACCCCTCCACTTT; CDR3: CASSPFRDSYNSPLHF
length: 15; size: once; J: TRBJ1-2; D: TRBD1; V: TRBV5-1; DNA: TGCGCCAGCAGCGCACTACAGGGGGCCCACTATGGCTACACCTTC; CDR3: CASSALQGAHYGYTF
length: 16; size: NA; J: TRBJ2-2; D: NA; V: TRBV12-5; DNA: TGTGCTAGTGGTTTGGTAAGGAGGGGAGGCACCGGGGAGCTGTTTTTT; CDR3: CASGLVRRGGTGELFF
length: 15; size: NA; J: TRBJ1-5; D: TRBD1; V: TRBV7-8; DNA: TGTGCCAGCAGCTTAGGGGACAGGGAGTTACAGCCCCAGCATTTT; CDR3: CASSLGDRELQPQHF
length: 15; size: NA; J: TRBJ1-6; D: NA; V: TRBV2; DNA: TGTGCCAGCAGTGAAGGGGCTCCCCCGGTTTCACCCCTCCACTTT; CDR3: CASSEGAPPVSPLHF
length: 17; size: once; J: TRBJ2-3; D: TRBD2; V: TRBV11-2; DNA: TGTGCCAGCAGCTCGCTCGTTAGCGGGGGTTACACAGATACGCAGTATTTT; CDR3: CASSSLVSGGYTDTQYF
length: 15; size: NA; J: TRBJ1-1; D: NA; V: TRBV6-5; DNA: TGTGCCAGCAGTTTCCGGACAGCGATGAACACTGAAGCTTTCTTT; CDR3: CASSFRTAMNTEAFF
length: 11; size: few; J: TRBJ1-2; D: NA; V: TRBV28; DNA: TGTGCCACGTACATCATCTATGGCTACACCTTC; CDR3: CATYIIYGYTF
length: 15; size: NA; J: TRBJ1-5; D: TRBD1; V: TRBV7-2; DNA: TGTGCCAGCAGCTTAGAGGACAGGGAGAATCAGCCCCAGCATTTT; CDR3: CASSLEDRENQPQHF
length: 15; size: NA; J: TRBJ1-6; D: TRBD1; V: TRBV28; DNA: TGTGCCAGCAGTGGGACAGCCTTCTATAATTCACCCCTCCACTTT; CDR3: CASSGTAFYNSPLHF